Below are 14 T cell receptor beta chains sequenced from a single sample in a study of blood T cell repertoires in COVID-19. TCRdb's table, derived via immunoSEQ multiplex PCR, lists solely in-frame clones and lacks some. The sample holds over 150,000 clones, approximately 80% seen once. Material for sequencing was peripheral blood. The receptors stem from a woman in her thirties or forties with COVID-19, enrolled during active disease.

The chain employs TRBV4-2 and TRBJ1-5; possible D gene TRBD1, 6 bases. This CDR3 region has 16 residues. Germline lookup yields CDR1 LGHNA and CDR2 YNFKEQ. Deletions cut 1 base from V and 7 bases from J, with 17 bases between. This CDR3 is CASSQVMGAAPQPQHF. In DNA form, the CDR3 reads TGTGCCAGCAGCCAAGTAATGGGGGCCGCTCCCCAGCCCCAGCATTTT.

The rearrangement links TRBV6-4 to TRBJ2-2, with D possibly TRBD2 on 6 matching bases. The CDR3 covers 15 residues. The V end was cut by 1 base, the J end by 2 bases, with 8 bases between. Looked up from germline, CDR1 is MRHNA and CDR2 is SNTAGT. Written as DNA, the CDR3 is TGTGCCAGCAGTGACTGGGCGGGAAACACCGGGGAGCTGTTTTTT. Its translation is CASSDWAGNTGELFF.

The chain recombines TRBV7-9 with TRBJ2-5; 10 bases fit TRBD1. The germline gives CDR1 SEHNR, CDR2 FQNEAQ (reference sequence). This CDR3 contains 16 residues. The J segment lost 0 bases and the V segment lost 3 bases, leaving 4 bases of the junction unmatched. This CDR3 is CASSFAGTGDQETQYF. Here the CDR3 DNA reads TGTGCCAGCAGCTTTGCCGGGACAGGGGACCAAGAGACCCAGTACTTC.

V is TRBV6-6 and J is TRBJ2-4; weak D call: TRBD1 (6 bases). CDR1 MNHNY and CDR2 SVGAGI come from the germline V gene (reference sequence). V lost 8 bases and J 9 bases, leaving 11 bases between the germline ends. This CDR3 region has 11 residues. The chain's CDR3 is CASEGGSIQYF. As DNA, the CDR3 is TGTGCCAGCGAAGGGGGAAGCATTCAGTACTTC.

The V and J genes are TRBV6-5 and TRBJ1-2; D remains ambiguous. V was cut by 8 bases and J by 3 bases, with 13 bases left in between. The germline V gene encodes CDR1 MNHEY and CDR2 SVGAGI. This CDR3 region has 13 residues. CDR3 residues: CASGGRGDYGYTF. The CDR3 DNA reads TGTGCCAGCGGAGGTCGTGGGGACTATGGCTACACCTTC.

V usage is TRBV29-1 and J usage is TRBJ2-2; TRBD1 agrees at 9 bases. This CDR3 has 13 amino acids. Per the germline V gene, CDR1 is SQVTM and CDR2 is ANQGSEA. With 5 bases clipped from V and 7 bases from J, the junction kept 5 bases outside the gene matches. The CDR3 spells CSVNRGQGGELFF. As DNA, the CDR3 is TGCAGCGTTAACAGGGGGCAAGGCGGGGAGCTGTTTTTT.

The chain carries TRBV11-2 and TRBJ2-7; D is unresolved. CDR3 length: 14 amino acids. The germline gives CDR1 SGHAT, CDR2 FQNNGV. The V gene lost 2 bases and the J gene lost 2 bases, with 10 bases spanning the gap. CDR3 loop: CASSLYHTTYEQYF. Here the CDR3 DNA reads TGTGCCAGCAGCTTATACCACACAACCTACGAGCAGTACTTC.

The chain carries TRBV5-1 and TRBJ1-1; TRBD1 might be the D (6 bases). The CDR3 has 14 residues. The germline V gene has CDR1 SGHRS and CDR2 YFSETQ. The ends were cut back, 5 bases at V and 3 bases at J, with 14 bases in the middle. The CDR3 is CASSPTGRDTEAFF. Written as DNA, the CDR3 is TGCGCCAGCAGTCCGACAGGACGGGACACTGAAGCTTTCTTT. The complete variable domain, with remaining parts taken from reference TRBV5-1 and TRBJ1-1, reads KAGVTQTPRYLIKTRGQQVTLSCSPISGHRSVSWYQQTPGQGLQFLFEYFSETQRNKGNFPGRFSGRQFSNSRSEMNVSTLELGDSALYLCASSPTGRDTEAFFGQGTRLTVV.

The chain has TRBV6-2 or TRBV6-3 and TRBJ2-1; 7 bases map to TRBD2. This CDR3 spans 18 amino acids. V trimming: 4 bases; J trimming: 4 bases; junction bases outside the gene matches: 16. CDR1 MNHEY and CDR2 SVGEGT come from the germline V gene. In DNA form, the CDR3 reads TGTGCCAGCAGTTTTTCCCCCTCGGGTAGCGGGCGTTACAATGAGCAGTTCTTC. It yields the protein CASSFSPSGSGRYNEQFF.

V gene TRBV10-1 combines with J gene TRBJ1-2; D is uncertain. CDR1 is WNHNN, CDR2 SYGVQD, per germline (reference sequence). The CDR3 is made up of 14 amino acids. Trimming took 1 base from V and 8 from J, leaving 14 bases between them. The DNA for the CDR3 is TGCGCCAGCAGTGAGTTAAGATCCGGCGGGGGCTACACCTTC. Encoded protein: CASSELRSGGGYTF.

Details on this clone: Other DNA sequences from this sample encode an identical CDR3 as well. This chain uses TRBV12-3 or TRBV12-4 with TRBJ2-7; D is undetermined. CDR3 length equals 12 residues. V was pared by 6 bases and J by 0 bases, with 6 bases between. The CDR3 region has the DNA TGTGCCAGCAGCCCCAGCTCCTACGAGCAGTACTTC. Translated: CASSPSSYEQYF.

This clone was seen a few times. The chain carries TRBV29-1 and TRBJ1-3, with D unresolved. The CDR3 has 12 amino acids. Germline V gene data show CDR1 as SQVTM and CDR2 as ANQGSEA. V was trimmed by 4 bases and J by 4 bases, leaving 8 bases between them. The chain's CDR3 is CSVGARGNTIYF. CDR3 DNA: TGCAGCGTTGGGGCCCGGGGAAACACCATATATTTT.

Worth noting for this clone: Other DNA sequences in this specimen translate into the identical CDR3. This sequence joins TRBV9 and TRBJ2-7; D gene unclear. The V gene lost 0 bases and the J gene lost 1 base, with 11 bases spanning the gap. Germline V gene sequence: CDR1 SGDLS, CDR2 YYNGEE. The CDR3 totals 15 residues. CDR3 sequence: CASSVAPTDSYEQYF. The CDR3 DNA reads as TGTGCCAGCAGCGTAGCCCCGACTGATTCCTACGAGCAGTACTTC.

A single count supports this clone. The rearrangement uses TRBV19 and TRBJ2-5, with D tentatively TRBD2 (5 bases). The germline CDR1 and CDR2 sequences are LNHDA and SQIVND (reference sequence). This CDR3 has 15 residues. V was pared by 6 bases and J by 5 bases, with 19 bases between. DNA of the CDR3: TGTGCCAGTAGCCCGGCCCGGGGATTCGGGGAGACCCAGTACTTC. It translates to CASSPARGFGETQYF.